This entry features one T cell receptor (beta chain) sequence. The sample comes from a study of blood T cell repertoires in COVID-19. Background on the study: Samples of COVID-19 (acute and convalescent) were obtained from the United States, Italy and Spain. The cDNA or gDNA used as material had been derived from T cells, B-cell-depleted T cells, or PBMCs.

Trimming cost V 3 bases and J 4 bases, with 19 bases left between them. The CDR3 has 17 residues. The germline CDR1 and CDR2 sequences are KGHSH and LQKENI. Methods used by the authors: Amplified reference gene primers provided the basis for estimating nucleated cell counts. The table came from immunoSEQ multiplex PCR; TCRdb's copy has only in-frame clones and leaves some out. Clone size and V and J calls were adopted from that table, with D and trimming inferred from the DNA. The top ten hold more than 25% of the sample, which has fewer than 200,000 clones, less than 90% seen once. This chain links TRBV18 with TRBJ1-3; TRBD1 is a possible D gene (5 bases). The source is a man between 60 and 75 years old with acute or convalescent COVID-19. The sequencing sample was made of peripheral blood. CDR3 loop: CASSPPVAGTAGNTIYF. DNA for the CDR3: TGTGCCAGCTCACCTCCGGTCGCGGGGACGGCAGGAAACACCATATATTTT.